One T cell receptor beta chain is described in this entry. The CDR3 runs 15 residues. The germline V and J ends were trimmed by 3 bases and 0 bases, with 12 bases remaining between them. Germline-derived CDR1 and CDR2 are SGDLS and YYNGEE. This entry comes from a study of blood T cell repertoires in COVID-19. For the study at large: The analysed material was cDNA or gDNA that came from T cells, B-cell-depleted T cells, or PBMCs.

How the authors handled the data: Amplification of reference gene primers provided the estimated nucleated cell counts. Assay: immunoSEQ multiplex PCR; the TCRdb copy retains only in-frame clones and omits some. D and trimming come from the DNA, and the V and J calls and clone size come from that table. The table has approximately 120,000 clones, about four fifths seen once. This TCR came from a human donor in a cohort sampled during active COVID-19. Material for sequencing was peripheral blood. V gene TRBV9 combines with J gene TRBJ1-1; a possible D gene is TRBD1 (6 bases). For the CDR3, the DNA is TGTGCCAGCAGCGCCCAGACAGGTATGAACACTGAAGCTTTCTTT. This translates into CASSAQTGMNTEAFF.